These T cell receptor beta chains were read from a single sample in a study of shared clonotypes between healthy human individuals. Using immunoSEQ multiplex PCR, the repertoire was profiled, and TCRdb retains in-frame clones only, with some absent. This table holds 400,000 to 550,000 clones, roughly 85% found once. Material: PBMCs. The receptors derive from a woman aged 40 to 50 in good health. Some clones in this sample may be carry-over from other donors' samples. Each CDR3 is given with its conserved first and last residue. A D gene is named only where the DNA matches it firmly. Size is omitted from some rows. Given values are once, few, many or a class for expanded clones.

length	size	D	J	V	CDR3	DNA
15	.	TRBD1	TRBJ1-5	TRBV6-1	CASSGTGFGNQPQHF	TGTGCCAGCAGTGGGACAGGGTTCGGCAATCAGCCCCAGCATTTT
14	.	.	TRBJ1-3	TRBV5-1	CASSFGEQGNTIYF	TGCGCCAGCAGCTTTGGGGAGCAAGGAAACACCATATATTTT
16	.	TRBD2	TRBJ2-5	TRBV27	CASSQYPGLVGETQYF	TGTGCCAGCAGCCAATACCCCGGACTAGTTGGGGAGACCCAGTACTTC
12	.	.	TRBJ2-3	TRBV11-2	CASSSGTDTQYF	TGTGCCAGCAGCTCGGGAACAGATACGCAGTATTTT
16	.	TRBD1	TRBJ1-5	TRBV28	CASSSPGTGFGQPQHF	TGTGCCAGCAGTTCCCCAGGGACAGGGTTTGGTCAGCCCCAGCATTTT
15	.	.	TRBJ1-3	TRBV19	CASSQGPSSGNTIYF	TGTGCCAGCTCCCAGGGGCCCAGCTCTGGAAACACCATATATTTT
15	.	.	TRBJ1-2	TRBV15	CATSRDRDFNYGYTF	TGTGCCACCAGCAGAGATCGGGACTTTAACTATGGCTACACCTTC
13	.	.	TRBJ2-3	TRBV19	CASSQSWTDTQYF	TGTGCCAGTAGTCAGTCGTGGACAGATACGCAGTATTTT
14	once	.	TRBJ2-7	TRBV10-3	CAISGGRERYEQYF	TGTGCCATCAGTGGGGGACGGGAGCGCTACGAGCAGTACTTC
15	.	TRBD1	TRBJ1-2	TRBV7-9	CASSLEGQGIYGYTF	TGTGCCAGCAGCTTAGAGGGACAGGGGATCTATGGCTACACCTTC
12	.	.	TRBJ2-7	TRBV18	CASSPIYPEQYF	TGTGCCAGCTCACCGATATACCCCGAGCAGTACTTC
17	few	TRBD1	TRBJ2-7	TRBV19	CASSPQGRDRGSYEQYF	TGTGCCAGTAGTCCCCAAGGTAGGGACAGGGGGTCCTACGAGCAGTACTTC
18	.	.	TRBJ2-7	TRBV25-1	CASSEGAGQGGWSYEQYF	TGTGCCAGCAGTGAAGGAGCGGGCCAGGGAGGCTGGTCCTACGAGCAGTACTTC
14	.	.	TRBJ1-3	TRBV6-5	CASSYGVPGNTIYF	TGTGCCAGCAGTTATGGAGTCCCTGGAAACACCATATATTTT